The next 18 T cell receptor beta chains were all read from a single sample in a study of blood T cell repertoires in COVID-19. Method: immunoSEQ multiplex PCR; TCRdb's copy keeps in-frame clones and lacks some. The data hold 200,000 to 250,000 clones, with around 85% observed a single time. Input material: PBMCs or T cells enriched from blood (not recorded which). The source of these receptors is a woman aged 45-65 years in a cohort exposed to, infected with or recovered from COVID-19 (not recorded which).

The gene calls are TRBV19 and TRBJ1-5, with D tentatively TRBD1 (6 bases). The germline CDR1 and CDR2 sequences are LNHDA and SQIVND (reference sequence). This CDR3 spans 14 amino acids. Trimming pared 6 bases from V and 3 bases from J, leaving 12 bases between. The CDR3 sequence: CASSKDSFNQPQHF. DNA of the CDR3: TGTGCCAGTAGCAAGGACAGCTTCAATCAGCCCCAGCATTTT. Filled out from reference TRBV19 and TRBJ1-5, the complete variable domain reads DGGITQSPKYLFRKEGQNVTLSCEQNLNHDAMYWYRQDPGQGLRLIYYSQIVNDFQKGDIAEGYSVSREKKESFPLTVTSAQKNPTAFYLCASSKDSFNQPQHFGDGTRLSIL.

V is TRBV29-1 and J is TRBJ2-1; 9 nucleotides align to TRBD2. The germline gives CDR1 SQVTM, CDR2 ANQGSEA. The CDR3 is made up of 14 amino acids. J was trimmed by 4 bases and V by 7 bases; bases with no gene match: 8. CDR3 residues: CSAKQRGEYNEQFF. In DNA, the CDR3 is TGCAGCGCCAAACAGCGGGGGGAATACAATGAGCAGTTCTTC.

This clone was observed a handful of times. The chain couples TRBV27 to TRBJ2-7, with TRBD2 identical over 7 bases. J gave up 7 bases and V 5 bases, and 14 bases lay outside the gene matches. Per the germline V gene, CDR1 is MNHEY and CDR2 is SMNVEV (reference sequence). CDR3 size: 15 residues. CDR3 in amino acids: CASSPYPGGRGEQYF. The CDR3 nucleotides are TGTGCCAGCAGTCCCTACCCCGGAGGGAGGGGTGAGCAGTACTTC.

The rearrangement joins TRBV5-4 to TRBJ2-5, with 13 nucleotides matching TRBD2. The CDR3 spans 17 residues. V shed 3 bases, J shed 1 base, and the junction held 6 bases outside the gene matches. Germline loops: CDR1 SGHNT, CDR2 YYREEE (reference sequence). The CDR3 sequence: CASSSRTSGRGQETQYF. The CDR3 region has the DNA TGTGCCAGCAGCTCACGGACTAGCGGGAGAGGCCAAGAGACCCAGTACTTC. Full variable domain (remainder filled in from reference TRBV5-4 and TRBJ2-5): ETGVTQSPTHLIKTRGQQVTLRCSSQSGHNTVSWYQQALGQGPQFIFQYYREEENGRGNFPPRFSGLQFPNYSSELNVNALELDDSALYLCASSSRTSGRGQETQYFGPGTRLLVL.

This clone rates as medium-sized (0.01 to 0.1%). The J gene is TRBJ1-3, the V gene TRBV4-2; maybe TRBD1 (5 bases). CDR3 length: 16 amino acids. V was clipped by 0 bases and J by 0 bases, with 9 bases between them. Germline CDR1 LGHNA, CDR2 YNFKEQ. As DNA, the CDR3 is TGTGCCAGCAGCCAAGATGGGGGGTCCTCTGGAAACACCATATATTTT. Residues: CASSQDGGSSGNTIYF.

The chain combines TRBV5-4 with TRBJ1-2; 10 nucleotides agree with TRBD1. The V segment lost 4 bases and the J segment 4 bases; nucleotides outside the gene matches: 10. Germline-derived CDR1 and CDR2 are SGHNT and YYREEE (reference sequence). The CDR3 covers 16 residues. CDR3 nucleotide sequence: TGTGCCAGCAGCCAGGACAGGGGGAGATACCTCTATGGCTACACCTTC. Amino acids: CASSQDRGRYLYGYTF.

The V gene is TRBV29-1, the J gene TRBJ2-2; D might be TRBD1 (7 bases). The length of the CDR3 is 14 residues. The ends were cut back, 4 bases at V and 0 bases at J, with 9 bases in the middle. Germline CDR1 is SQVTM and CDR2 is ANQGSEA. The CDR3 region is CSVAGGSNTGELFF. The CDR3 DNA follows: TGCAGCGTTGCAGGGGGGTCGAACACCGGGGAGCTGTTTTTT.

CDR3 loop: CASSDRASGANVLTF. The CDR3 DNA reads as TGTGCCAGCTCCGACAGGGCCTCTGGGGCCAACGTCCTGACTTTC. The chain uses TRBV18 and TRBJ2-6; 7 nucleotides match TRBD1. This CDR3 is built from 15 residues. Germline trimming cut 6 bases from V and 0 bases from J; bases unmatched to any gene: 2. Germline-derived CDR1 and CDR2 are KGHSH and LQKENI.

The rearrangement links TRBV7-8 to TRBJ1-2; 7 bases match TRBD1. This CDR3 spans 16 amino acids. Germline lookup yields CDR1 SGHVS and CDR2 FQNEAQ. The V gene end was trimmed by 1 base and the J gene end by 4 bases; junction bases not matched to a gene: 9. The CDR3 sequence: CASSLEGYRGSYGYTF. For the CDR3, the DNA is TGTGCCAGCAGCTTAGAAGGGTACAGGGGAAGCTATGGCTACACCTTC.

This chain uses TRBV18 with TRBJ2-3, with unresolved D. The germline CDR1 and CDR2 sequences are KGHSH and LQKENI. The ends were cut back, 2 bases at V and 2 bases at J, with 8 bases in the middle. This CDR3 region has 14 residues. The CDR3 sequence is CASSPAAHTDTQYF. CDR3 nucleotide sequence: TGTGCCAGCTCACCAGCGGCTCACACAGATACGCAGTATTTT.

This chain joins TRBV30 and TRBJ1-4, with TRBD1 identical over 10 bases. CDR1 GTSNPN and CDR2 SVGIG come from the germline V gene (reference sequence). The CDR3 covers 13 residues. V trimming: 1 base; J trimming: 8 bases; junction bases outside the gene matches: 1. CDR3 in amino acids: CAWSGDRGEKLFF. CDR3 DNA: TGTGCCTGGAGTGGGGACAGGGGAGAAAAACTGTTTTTT.

This rearrangement joins TRBV4-1 to TRBJ2-7; the D gene is possibly TRBD1 (7 bases). CDR3 length equals 16 residues. CDR1 and CDR2 from the germline V gene are MGHRA and YSYEKL. The V gene lost 4 bases and the J gene lost 8 bases, with 24 bases spanning the gap. Here the CDR3 reads CASSRPPGQAGGKQYF. In DNA form, the CDR3 reads TGCGCCAGCAGCCGCCCTCCAGGACAGGCCGGGGGAAAGCAGTACTTC.

V gene TRBV7-2 combines with J gene TRBJ1-2, with TRBD1 identical over 10 bases. CDR3 length: 13 residues. Germline-derived CDR1 and CDR2 are SGHTA and FQGNSA. J lost 8 bases, V lost 6 bases, and 6 bases had no gene match. The DNA for the CDR3 is TGTGCCAGCAGTCCGGGACAGGGGATAGGCTACACCTTC. Its protein product is CASSPGQGIGYTF.

This chain links TRBV28 with TRBJ2-3; the match to TRBD2 covers 8 bases. The CDR3 length is 16 residues. Germline V lookup: CDR1 MDHEN, CDR2 SYDVKM. V gave up 5 bases and J gave up 3 bases; unmatched junction bases: 10. The CDR3 bases are TGTGCCAGCAGTCCCCCTCACGGGGGGGTGACAGATACGCAGTATTTT. Translated: CASSPPHGGVTDTQYF.

V is TRBV15 and J is TRBJ2-1; no clear D gene. Germline CDR1 and CDR2: LNHNV and YYDKDF (reference sequence). This CDR3 contains 11 residues. The V gene lost 8 bases and the J gene lost 4 bases, with 6 bases spanning the gap. The CDR3 DNA is TGTGCCACCTCTAGGTACAATGAGCAGTTCTTC. Translated, it gives CATSRYNEQFF.

The chain links TRBV4-1 to TRBJ1-5; 12 bases agree with TRBD1. Trimming took 1 base from V and 1 from J; bases not matched to a gene: 11. This CDR3 comprises 20 residues. Germline V gives CDR1 MGHRA, CDR2 YSYEKL. The CDR3 nucleotides are TGCGCCAGCAGCCAAGTGGGAGGGACAGGGGGCTTGATAAGCAATCAGCCCCAGCATTTT. Translating it yields CASSQVGGTGGLISNQPQHF.

This clone came up many times. This sequence joins TRBV5-1 and TRBJ1-6, with TRBD1 as a possible D gene (6 bases). Trimming left V 0 bases short and J 8 bases short, with 21 bases between. This CDR3 has 18 residues. Germline CDR1 reads SGHRS; CDR2 reads YFSETQ. The CDR3 nucleotides read TGCGCCAGCAGCTTGGTCGGGGGGCGAGAACCCTGGGATTCACCCCTCCACTTT. Translating gives CASSLVGGREPWDSPLHF.

The chain combines TRBV2 with TRBJ1-5; D might be TRBD1 (5 bases). The V and J ends lost 6 bases and 1 base respectively, with 13 bases between them. Germline V lookup: CDR1 SNHLY, CDR2 FYNNEI. The CDR3 contains 15 residues. CDR3 amino acids: CASSSQGLSNQPQHF. CDR3 sequence (DNA): TGTGCCAGCAGCAGCCAGGGTTTGAGCAATCAGCCCCAGCATTTT.